Listed below are T cell receptor beta chains from one sample, sequenced in a study of blood T cells in healthy people across ages. A single record per CDR3 protein comes from TCRdb applying MiXCR to the 5' RACE reads. The sample lists about 1,500,000 distinct CDR3 sequences, roughly 40% seen once, with 7.9% in the top ten. Sequenced material: blood. These receptor sequences come from a woman between 18 and 30 years old in good health. Each CDR3 is given with its conserved first and last residue. A D gene is named only where the DNA matches it firmly. Size is omitted from some rows. Given values are once, few, many or a class for expanded clones.

D	V	size	J	DNA	CDR3
-	TRBV4-2	few	TRBJ1-2	TGTGCCAGCAGCCAAGATCGGTGGCAGGCCACCTTC	CASSQDRWQATF
-	TRBV19	-	TRBJ2-7	TGTGCCAGTAGTATCCGGTACGAGCAGTACTTC	CASSIRYEQYF
-	TRBV28	-	TRBJ1-4	TGTGCCAGCGAACGGGATACGGGGGAAAAACTGTTTTTT	CASERDTGEKLFF
-	TRBV6-1	-	TRBJ1-2	TGTGCCAGCCGCCCAGGAGGGAGCGGCTACACCTTC	CASRPGGSGYTF
-	TRBV28	few	TRBJ1-6	TGTGCCAGCAGTTTCCCGACAGCGGGGGGGGATTCACCCCTCCACTTT	CASSFPTAGGDSPLHF
-	TRBV20-1	few	TRBJ2-3	TGCAGTGCTCCCGACTACACAGATACGCAGTATTTT	CSAPDYTDTQYF
-	TRBV29-1	few	TRBJ1-1	TGCAGCGTTGGGATTAACACTGAAGCTTTCTTT	CSVGINTEAFF
-	TRBV7-2	few	TRBJ2-3	TGTGCCAGCAGCCTCCTGGGGGGGGCGAGCACAGATACGCAGTATTTT	CASSLLGGASTDTQYF
-	TRBV10-3	few	TRBJ2-1	TGTGCCATCGCGATTGGGGGTTACGATGAGCAGTTCTTC	CAIAIGGYDEQFF
TRBD1	TRBV6-5	-	TRBJ1-2	TGTGCCAGCAGTTACAACCCTACACAGGGGGCTAACTATGGCTACACCTTC	CASSYNPTQGANYGYTF
TRBD1	TRBV6-5	-	TRBJ2-3	TGTGCCAGCAGTTACTCGACAGGGAGAATCGCAGATACGCAGTATTTT	CASSYSTGRIADTQYF
-	TRBV7-9	-	TRBJ2-7	TGTGCCAGCAGCCGTCTGGCAGGCCGAAGATCCTACGAGCAGTACTTC	CASSRLAGRRSYEQYF
TRBD1	TRBV10-3	-	TRBJ2-1	TGTGCCATCAGTGAGCTCCTGACAGGGGGTCTCTACGAGCAGTTCTTC	CAISELLTGGLYEQFF
-	TRBV5-5	-	TRBJ1-2	TGTGCCAGCAGCTTGGAGTCAACCCATAACTATGGCTACACCTTC	CASSLESTHNYGYTF
-	TRBV12-3/TRBV12-4	-	TRBJ2-7	TGTGCCAGCAGTCTGAGGCCGGCCAATAAACTGTCCTACAATGAGCAGTACTTC	CASSLRPANKLSYNEQYF
TRBD2	TRBV20-1	-	TRBJ2-7	TGCAGTGCAGCCGGGACTAGCGGGCCGAGCTCCTACGAGCAGTACTTC	CSAAGTSGPSSYEQYF
TRBD2	TRBV20-1	many	TRBJ2-3	TGCAGCGGACTAGCGGGGCGTACAGATACGCAGTATTTT	CSGLAGRTDTQYF
-	TRBV25-1	-	TRBJ2-1	TGTGCCAGCAGTGATGGGGCAGGGACGTACAATGAGCAGTTCTTC	CASSDGAGTYNEQFF
-	TRBV5-1	-	TRBJ2-3	TGCGCCAGCAGCTTGGTATCGACTGTAGGCACAGATACGCAGTATTTT	CASSLVSTVGTDTQYF
-	TRBV6-2/TRBV6-3	-	TRBJ2-3	TGTGCCAGCAGTTCCCGGGACCTGGGGGGTAATACGCAGTATTTT	CASSSRDLGGNTQYF
-	TRBV20-1	-	TRBJ2-5	TGCAGTGCTCGGCTACTTCAAGAGACCCAGTACTTC	CSARLLQETQYF
-	TRBV25-1	few	TRBJ1-6	TGTGCCAGCAGTGAAATGTATAGCAATTCACCCCTCCACTTT	CASSEMYSNSPLHF
TRBD1	TRBV7-9	-	TRBJ2-5	TGTGCCAGCAGCCCCCCGGGACAGGGGGCTTCGGAGACCCAGTACTTC	CASSPPGQGASETQYF
TRBD2	TRBV6-5	once	TRBJ2-7	TGTGCCAGCAGTTACTTCGGAACTAGCGGGAGGGCCGATGAGCAGTACTTC	CASSYFGTSGRADEQYF
-	TRBV12-3/TRBV12-4	-	TRBJ2-2	TGTGCCAGCAGCCCGGGGGCGAACACGAACACCGGGGAGCTGTTTTTT	CASSPGANTNTGELFF
-	TRBV10-3	few	TRBJ2-2	TGTGCCATCAGTGAGTCGAGGCAGCCAAACACCGGGGAGCTGTTTTTT	CAISESRQPNTGELFF
-	TRBV12-3/TRBV12-4	-	TRBJ1-2	TGTGCCAGCAGCGAACAGTCGGGGGCCCTCGGCTATGGCTACACCTTC	CASSEQSGALGYGYTF
-	TRBV28	-	TRBJ2-2	TGTGCCAGCGGCGGGGGCCCCCCTAACACCGGGGAGCTGTTTTTT	CASGGGPPNTGELFF
-	TRBV21-1	-	TRBJ2-1	TGTGCCAGCAGCAAAGCGACGGTGACAATGAGCAGTTCTTTC	CASSKATVTMSSSF
-	TRBV29-1	few	TRBJ2-7	TGCAGCGCCGATGCCGGGCGTGAGCAGTACTTC	CSADAGREQYF
TRBD1	TRBV12-3/TRBV12-4	-	TRBJ2-7	TGTGCCAGCAGGACCTTAGCGGACAGGGGGGAGACCTACGAGCAGTACTTC	CASRTLADRGETYEQYF
-	TRBV12-3/TRBV12-4	-	TRBJ1-2	TGTGCCAGCAGTCGACCAGGGGCCTACACCTTC	CASSRPGAYTF
-	TRBV28	few	TRBJ2-7	TGTGCCAGCACCGTGTTGGCGGGCTCCTACGAGCAGTACTTC	CASTVLAGSYEQYF
TRBD2	TRBV10-3	few	TRBJ2-1	TGTGCCGGAAAGGGGTCGGGAGGAAACAATGAGCAGTTCTTC	CAGKGSGGNNEQFF
TRBD2	TRBV10-3	-	TRBJ2-7	TGTGCCATCAGTGAGTCGTGGACTAGCGTATCCTACGAGCAGTACTTC	CAISESWTSVSYEQYF
-	TRBV20-1	few	TRBJ2-5	TGCAGTGCCCGTCGGGCCAGCCTGGAGGAGACCCAGTACTTC	CSARRASLEETQYF
TRBD1	TRBV7-6	few	TRBJ2-7	TGTGCCAGCAGCCTCCGGGACAGTACCTACGAGCAGTACTTC	CASSLRDSTYEQYF
-	TRBV18	-	TRBJ2-1	TGTGCCAGCTCCCGGGACCCGGGGGCCGATGAGCAGTTCTTC	CASSRDPGADEQFF
TRBD1	TRBV10-3	-	TRBJ2-5	TGTGCCATCAGTGAGGCAGGGACAGGAGGGGAGACCCAGTACTTC	CAISEAGTGGETQYF
-	TRBV9	-	TRBJ2-5	TGTGCCAGCAGCGGCTTTGGGGCACAAGAGACCCAGTACTTC	CASSGFGAQETQYF
-	TRBV29-1	few	TRBJ2-7	TGCAGCGTTGGGACAGTTAGCACCTACGAGCAGTACTTC	CSVGTVSTYEQYF
TRBD1	TRBV6-1	-	TRBJ2-5	TGTGCCAGCACCGAACAGGGGGGTCGGGAGACCCAGTACTTC	CASTEQGGRETQYF
-	TRBV30	-	TRBJ2-1	TGTGCCTGGACCCCAGGGCAATCCTACACTGAGCAGTTCTTC	CAWTPGQSYTEQFF
TRBD2	TRBV9	-	TRBJ2-7	TGTGCCAGCAGCGGCTCACTAGCGGGGCCCCCCTACGAGCAGTACTTC	CASSGSLAGPPYEQYF
-	TRBV4-1	many	TRBJ2-1	TGCGCCAGCAGCCAAGGACCCCCCTCCTACAATGAGCAGTTCTTC	CASSQGPPSYNEQFF
TRBD1	TRBV20-1	many	TRBJ2-5	TGCAGTGCTAGAGATCTCCTTCGACAGGGTGAGACCCAGTACTTC	CSARDLLRQGETQYF
TRBD2	TRBV6-6	-	TRBJ2-1	TGTGCCAGCAGAGATATAGCGGGGAGCTACAATGAGCAGTTCTTC	CASRDIAGSYNEQFF